This T cell receptor beta chain was captured in a study of identical twins. Study-level findings and limits: Out-of-frame beta sequences exhibited a weaker degree of excess twin sharing. Within monozygotic twins, out-of-frame TCR alpha sharing was underestimated by the models.

TCRdb independently ran MiXCR on the 5' RACE reads; one entry per CDR3 protein. The top ten hold 3.5% to 4% of the sample, which has hundreds of thousands of distinct CDR3 sequences, 5.5% to 7% seen once. Per the germline V gene, CDR1 is SNHLY and CDR2 is FYNNEI. The CDR3 has 16 amino acids. V shed 1 base and J 1 base; nucleotides not matched to a gene: 2. Of note for this clonotype: Its antigen is unknown.

Separately, the same data were catalogued under a study of yellow fever vaccine responses in identical twins. That work contributes: Reportedly, the response of twins' T cells to the vaccine seemed partly convergent, partly personalized.

The V gene is TRBV2, the J gene TRBJ2-4; the match to TRBD1 covers 9 bases. This TCR derives from a woman aged 18 to 35 in good health. Sequences were obtained from memory (CD45RO+) T cells sorted from blood. The CDR3, as DNA: TGTGCCAGCAGTGAAGGGACAGGGGCGGCCAAAAACATTCAGTACTTC. Translating gives CASSEGTGAAKNIQYF.